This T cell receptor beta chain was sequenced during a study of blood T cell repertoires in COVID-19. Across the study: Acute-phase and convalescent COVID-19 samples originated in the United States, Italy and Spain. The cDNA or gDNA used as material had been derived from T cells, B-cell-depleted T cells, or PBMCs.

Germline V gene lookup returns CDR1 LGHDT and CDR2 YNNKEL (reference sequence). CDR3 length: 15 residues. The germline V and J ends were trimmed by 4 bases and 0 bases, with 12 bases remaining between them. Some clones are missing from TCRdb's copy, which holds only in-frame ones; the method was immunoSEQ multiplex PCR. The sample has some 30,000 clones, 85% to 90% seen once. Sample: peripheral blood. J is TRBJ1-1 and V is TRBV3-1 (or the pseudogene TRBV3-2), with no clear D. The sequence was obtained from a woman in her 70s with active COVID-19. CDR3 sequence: CASSPGSSLNTEAFF. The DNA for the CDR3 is TGTGCCAGCAGCCCCGGGTCCTCCTTGAACACTGAAGCTTTCTTT.